Below, 31 T cell receptor beta chains from the same sample are listed, as sequenced in a study of a mutant IDH1 vaccine in newly diagnosed glioma. Some clones are missing from TCRdb's copy, which holds only in-frame ones; the method was immunoSEQ multiplex PCR. The data hold about 54,000 clones, with roughly 80% observed a single time. Time point: baseline, week 1 (first vaccination visit). Treatment in this sample: pre-vaccination baseline after standard-of-care therapy. Here the sequenced sample was PBMCs, taken from a glioma patient treated with radiotherapy, temozolomide or both. Source of these receptors: a man younger than 35 with glioma.

The V call is TRBV7-9, the J call TRBJ1-4; 10 bases are shared with TRBD1. The CDR3 extends over 15 amino acids. With 4 bases clipped from V and 6 bases from J, the junction kept 5 bases outside the gene matches. Germline values: CDR1 SEHNR, CDR2 FQNEAQ (reference sequence). The CDR3 spells CASSWGTGEHEKLFF. The CDR3 bases are TGTGCCAGCAGCTGGGGGACAGGGGAGCATGAAAAACTGTTTTTT.

In DNA, the CDR3 is TGTGCCATCAGTGAGTCTTGGAACTATGGCTACACCTTC. Translation: CAISESWNYGYTF. The chain links TRBV10-3 to TRBJ1-2, with D uncertain. Trimming left V 0 bases short and J 2 bases short, with 4 bases between. This CDR3 contains 13 residues. Germline lookup yields CDR1 ENHRY and CDR2 SYGVKD.

This chain links TRBV30 with TRBJ2-7; D remains unclear. The CDR3 sequence is 13 residues long. Trimming stripped 4 bases from V and 0 bases from J, with 10 bases between. Germline V gene data show CDR1 as GTSNPN and CDR2 as SVGIG (reference sequence). The DNA for the CDR3 is TGTGCCTGGACGGTGATGAGCTCCTACGAGCAGTACTTC. It yields the protein CAWTVMSSYEQYF. The whole variable domain, remainder taken from reference TRBV30 and TRBJ2-7, is SQTIHQWPATLVQPVGSPLSLECTVEGTSNPNLYWYRQAAGRGLQLLFYSVGIGQISSEVPQNLSASRPQDRQFILSSKKLLLSDSGFYLCAWTVMSSYEQYFGPGTRLTVT.

The V and J genes are TRBV7-2 and TRBJ1-6; 9 nucleotides line up with TRBD1. The CDR3 has 17 amino acids. Germline assignment: CDR1 SGHTA and CDR2 FQGNSA. V dropped 6 bases and J dropped 10; count of bases not matched to a gene: 16. The CDR3 DNA sequence: TGTGCCAGCAGTCGTTTTAGCCGGGACAGGGTACAATCACCCCTCCACTTT. Amino acid sequence: CASSRFSRDRVQSPLHF.

A single count supports this clone. The rearrangement uses TRBV29-1 and TRBJ1-2; unclear D gene. CDR1 is SQVTM, CDR2 ANQGSEA, per germline. V shed 4 bases and J shed 2 bases, with 11 bases lying between them. This CDR3 comprises 13 residues. The CDR3 region is CSVAPEGNYGYTF. The CDR3 coding sequence is TGCAGCGTTGCGCCGGAAGGGAACTATGGCTACACCTTC.

This clone was detected only once. The V gene is TRBV4-3, the J gene TRBJ2-2; D perhaps matches TRBD1 (5 bases). Germline V gene lookup returns CDR1 LGHNA and CDR2 YSLEER. The CDR3 is 18 residues long. Trimming took 1 base from V and 1 from J, leaving 16 bases between them. In DNA, the CDR3 is TGCGCCAGCAGCCAAGGATTCCCTAAAAGGGGGAACACCGGGGAGCTGTTTTTT. Residues: CASSQGFPKRGNTGELFF.

The chain uses TRBV6-5 and TRBJ1-1; D is uncertain. The germline V gene has CDR1 MNHEY and CDR2 SVGAGI. Trimming removed 5 bases from V and 2 bases from J, with 15 bases in between. The CDR3 runs to 15 residues. This CDR3 is CASSVRRGLNTEAFF. In DNA form, the CDR3 reads TGTGCCAGCAGTGTCCGAAGAGGGCTAAACACTGAAGCTTTCTTT.

The J gene is TRBJ1-1, the V gene TRBV30; D remains ambiguous. The ends were cut back, 4 bases at V and 1 base at J, with 10 bases in the middle. The CDR3 spans 13 residues. In germline, CDR1 is GTSNPN, CDR2 SVGIG (reference sequence). The CDR3 reads CAWTITRNTEAFF. CDR3 coding DNA: TGTGCCTGGACCATAACACGGAACACTGAAGCTTTCTTT.

The V call is TRBV7-2, the J call TRBJ1-2; TRBD1 is a possible D gene (5 bases). Germline CDR1 SGHTA, CDR2 FQGNSA. The CDR3 is 15 amino acids. V shed 1 base and J shed 0 bases, with 9 bases lying between them. The CDR3 nucleotides read TGTGCCAGCAGCTTAGACCGGGGACCTAACTATGGCTACACCTTC. This translates into CASSLDRGPNYGYTF.

In the case of this clone: At one boundary the junction diverges from the germline segment, which might be a read error. V is TRBV7-7 and J is TRBJ2-2; 14 nucleotides line up with TRBD2. Germline V gene lookup returns CDR1 SSHAT and CDR2 FNYEAQ (reference sequence). The CDR3 extends over 16 amino acids. CDR3 bases: TGTGCTAGCAGCCCGACTAGCGGGGGGGCAACCGGGGAGCTGTTTTTT. Amino acid sequence: CASSPTSGGATGELFF.

The rearrangement links TRBV2 to TRBJ1-6; no reliable D call. Germline V lookup: CDR1 SNHLY, CDR2 FYNNEI. Trimming left V 8 bases short and J 9 bases short, with 11 bases between. The CDR3 spans 12 residues. The DNA of the CDR3 is TGTGCCAGCCAGGCGGGCCTTTCACCCCTCCACTTT. Translating it yields CASQAGLSPLHF.

In its sample, this clone was seen a few times. J is TRBJ1-4 and V is TRBV19; D call uncertain. CDR3 length: 16 amino acids. The ends were cut back, 5 bases at V and 0 bases at J, with 13 bases in the middle. Germline V lookup: CDR1 LNHDA, CDR2 SQIVND (reference sequence). CDR3 region: CASSLRRVATNEKLFF. Written as DNA, the CDR3 is TGTGCCAGTAGTCTCCGGAGGGTTGCAACTAATGAAAAACTGTTTTTT.

This clone was counted once. The V gene is TRBV7-2, the J gene TRBJ1-2; D is ambiguous. Germline V lookup: CDR1 SGHTA, CDR2 FQGNSA. Trimming pared 8 bases from V and 1 base from J, leaving 17 bases between. The CDR3 is 15 residues long. The CDR3 reads CASEVQSAFNYGYTF. The CDR3 region has the DNA TGTGCCAGCGAGGTACAGAGCGCATTTAACTATGGCTACACCTTC.

The rearrangement links TRBV29-1 to TRBJ1-4; D unresolved. Germline V gene data show CDR1 as SQVTM and CDR2 as ANQGSEA. V dropped 3 bases and J dropped 0 bases, with 8 bases sitting between them. This CDR3 is built from 14 residues. The DNA for the CDR3 is TGCAGCGTTGAGGCAGAAGCAACTAATGAAAAACTGTTTTTT. Protein sequence: CSVEAEATNEKLFF.

The V gene is TRBV15, the J gene TRBJ1-1; TRBD1 might be the D (6 bases). Trimming cost V 3 bases and J 5 bases, with 16 bases left between them. Germline lookup yields CDR1 LNHNV and CDR2 YYDKDF (reference sequence). CDR3 length: 15 residues. The CDR3 here is CATSRVLQGRTEAFF. CDR3 coding DNA: TGTGCCACCAGCAGGGTCCTCCAGGGGAGGACTGAAGCTTTCTTT.

V and J are TRBV18 and TRBJ1-1, with D perhaps TRBD1 (5 bases). With 3 bases removed from V and 1 base from J, the gap between germline ends came to 12 bases. CDR3 length equals 15 residues. The V gene's germline CDR1 is KGHSH and CDR2 LQKENI. CDR3 protein: CASSPGVDRNTEAFF. The CDR3 nucleotides read TGTGCCAGCTCACCGGGTGTTGACAGGAACACTGAAGCTTTCTTT.

The rearrangement uses TRBV5-1 and TRBJ2-5; D call uncertain. Germline V gene data show CDR1 as SGHRS and CDR2 as YFSETQ. V lost 0 bases, J lost 1 base, and 10 bases lay in between. This CDR3 is built from 15 residues. The CDR3 is CASSLDRTTQETQYF. The CDR3 DNA reads TGCGCCAGCAGCTTGGACAGAACAACCCAAGAGACCCAGTACTTC.

V usage is TRBV4-1 and J usage is TRBJ1-5, with D hard to call. This CDR3 is 13 amino acids long. Trimming stripped 3 bases from V and 0 bases from J, with 3 bases between. Germline loops: CDR1 MGHRA, CDR2 YSYEKL. CDR3 in DNA: TGCGCCAGCAGCCACGGTAGCAATCAGCCCCAGCATTTT. Encoded protein: CASSHGSNQPQHF.

This clone was recorded once. This chain links TRBV7-2 with TRBJ1-2; TRBD1 matches 7 bases. The CDR3 spans 15 residues. Germline V lookup: CDR1 SGHTA, CDR2 FQGNSA. V shed 3 bases, J shed 2 bases, and the junction held 6 bases outside the gene matches. DNA for the CDR3: TGTGCCAGCAGCTTCCGGGCAGGGGGGAACTATGGCTACACCTTC. It translates to CASSFRAGGNYGYTF.

In its sample, this clone was seen once. The V call is TRBV4-3, the J call TRBJ1-3; D not resolved. CDR3 length: 16 residues. The V and J ends lost 0 bases and 5 bases respectively, with 14 bases between them. Germline lookup yields CDR1 LGHNA and CDR2 YSLEER. The CDR3 coding sequence is TGCGCCAGCAGCCAAGACGCGCCACCGGGGAGAAACACCATATATTTT. Its protein product is CASSQDAPPGRNTIYF.

The chain recombines TRBV18 with TRBJ2-7; 9 bases map to TRBD1. V shed 0 bases, J shed 1 base, and the junction held 7 bases outside the gene matches. Germline assignment: CDR1 KGHSH and CDR2 LQKENI. The CDR3 consists of 17 residues. The chain's CDR3 is CASSPPGQGQGSYEQYF. CDR3 nucleotide sequence: TGTGCCAGCTCACCACCGGGACAGGGTCAGGGTTCCTACGAGCAGTACTTC.

The rearrangement uses TRBV30 and TRBJ1-3; maybe TRBD1 (6 bases). The CDR3 is made up of 14 amino acids. CDR1 and CDR2 from the germline V gene are GTSNPN and SVGIG (reference sequence). V lost 4 bases, J lost 0 bases, and 10 bases lay in between. Written as DNA, the CDR3 is TGTGCCTGGAAGGGACACACCTCTGGAAACACCATATATTTT. Translated, it gives CAWKGHTSGNTIYF.

This clone was found once. V is TRBV10-3 and J is TRBJ2-5; 11 bases fit TRBD2. J lost 0 bases, V lost 3 bases, and 9 bases had no gene match. CDR1 is ENHRY, CDR2 SYGVKD, per germline. The CDR3 is 18 residues long. The CDR3 protein is CAISETATSGAYQETQYF. The CDR3 DNA sequence: TGTGCCATCAGTGAAACCGCGACTAGCGGGGCGTACCAAGAGACCCAGTACTTC.

J is TRBJ2-7 and V is TRBV23-1; no reliable D call. TRBV23-1 is given ORF status, its function remaining uncertain. The CDR3 consists of 13 residues. Trimming took off 7 bases at V and 3 bases at J, with 13 bases between the two ends. DNA of the CDR3: TGCGCCAGCACGACCCTCGGATACTACGAGCAGTACTTC. Its translation is CASTTLGYYEQYF.

The CDR3 DNA reads TGTGCCAGCAGCTCCTATAGCGGGAGGGCGCCATTCTCCTACGAGCAGTACTTC. Protein sequence: CASSSYSGRAPFSYEQYF. This chain joins TRBV7-2 and TRBJ2-7; 11 bases map to TRBD2. CDR3 length: 18 amino acids. Germline V gene sequence: CDR1 SGHTA, CDR2 FQGNSA. Trimming removed 4 bases from V and 0 bases from J; junction bases left unmatched: 11.

J is TRBJ1-1 and V is TRBV4-3; TRBD1 matches 8 bases. V shed 4 bases and J 3 bases; nucleotides not matched to a gene: 7. Germline-derived CDR1 and CDR2 are LGHNA and YSLEER. The CDR3 sequence is 15 residues long. The CDR3, as DNA: TGCGCCAGCAGCCTCATCACAGGGGGGGACACTGAAGCTTTCTTT. As protein: CASSLITGGDTEAFF.

The chain couples TRBV11-2 to TRBJ1-2; 10 bases map to TRBD1. This CDR3 is built from 15 residues. J was trimmed by 8 bases and V by 4 bases; bases with no gene match: 10. Germline V lookup: CDR1 SGHAT, CDR2 FQNNGV. The CDR3 DNA reads as TGTGCCAGCAGCTCGCTCAGGACAGGGGGACGAGGCTACACCTTC. Residues: CASSSLRTGGRGYTF.

The chain combines TRBV6-9 with TRBJ2-2; 8 bases line up with TRBD2. The germline V gene has CDR1 MNHGY and CDR2 SVAAGI. V gave up 6 bases and J gave up 2 bases; unmatched junction bases: 5. The CDR3 sequence is 15 residues long. CDR3 DNA: TGTGCCAGCAGAAGAGCGGGAGATAACACCGGGGAGCTGTTTTTT. Translated, it gives CASRRAGDNTGELFF.

This rearrangement joins TRBV10-3 to TRBJ2-3; TRBD2 agrees at 8 bases. With 3 bases clipped from V and 1 base from J, the junction kept 12 bases outside the gene matches. CDR1 and CDR2 (germline): ENHRY, SYGVKD. The length of the CDR3 is 18 residues. This CDR3 is CAISEVFQRELGTDTQYF. DNA of the CDR3: TGTGCCATCAGTGAAGTCTTCCAGCGGGAGTTAGGCACAGATACGCAGTATTTT.

The chain employs TRBV7-2 and TRBJ1-1; D uncertain. Germline V gives CDR1 SGHTA, CDR2 FQGNSA. V shed 1 base and J shed 0 bases, with 9 bases lying between them. CDR3 length: 15 residues. The CDR3 coding sequence is TGTGCCAGCAGCTTAGGCTTCCTTATGAACACTGAAGCTTTCTTT. Protein: CASSLGFLMNTEAFF. Full variable domain (remainder filled in from reference TRBV7-2 and TRBJ1-1): GAGVSQSPSNKVTEKGKDVELRCDPISGHTALYWYRQSLGQGLEFLIYFQGNSAPDKSGLPSDRFSAERTGGSVSTLTIQRTQQEDSAVYLCASSLGFLMNTEAFFGQGTRLTVV.

The sample holds a few counts of this clone. The chain employs TRBV27 and TRBJ1-1; D not resolved. The V and J ends lost 6 bases and 6 bases respectively, with 11 bases between them. There are 12 residues in the CDR3. In germline, CDR1 is MNHEY, CDR2 SMNVEV (reference sequence). The CDR3 region is CASRTSEAEAFF. The CDR3 DNA follows: TGTGCCAGCAGAACCAGCGAGGCTGAAGCTTTCTTT.